This T cell receptor (beta chain) is drawn from a study of blood T cells in healthy people across ages (dated by TCRdb to the mid-2010s). About the study as a whole: Template switching captured roughly one uniquely barcoded TCR beta cDNA molecule per two T cells in model experiments. The donors were divided into four age groups: young (average around 17 years), middle-aged (about 39), aged (about 56) and long-lived (about 84). To avoid experimental bias, donors of different ages were spread randomly across the sequencing lanes. The study analyzed two additional independent replicas of 1 million unique cDNA reads from the same blood draw for two donors, one aged 18 to 29 and one aged 80 or older. The study measured age-related changes in TCR beta repertoire diversity using deep sequencing normalized with unique cDNA molecular identifiers.

This clonotype was seen a handful of times. Its antigen is unknown. Base-call qualities are not available, and no considerably larger clone is one nucleotide away. Donors were a few dozen systemically healthy Caucasian individuals from Russia aged roughly 6 to 100 years. Approximately 10 milliliters of peripheral blood were collected from each donor into EDTA-treated Vacutainer tubes. PBMCs were isolated by Ficoll-Paque density-gradient centrifugation, with at least 7 million obtained per sample. Trizol reagent was used to extract total RNA from PBMCs, with at least 5.5 micrograms per sample. Naive CD45RAhigh/CD27high T cell percentages were measured by flow cytometry on a PBMC aliquot from every donor. The library was generated by 5' RACE. Sequenced using an Illumina HiSeq 2500. A second roughly 7 to 11 cycle PCR used a sample-barcoded 5' primer and a J-beta primer mix. A unique molecular identifier was introduced onto each TCR beta cDNA molecule by a template-switch 5' adaptor carrying 12 random nucleotides. At least 2.5 million CDR3-containing paired-end reads were obtained from each sample. The Mint cDNA synthesis kit, primed by a TRBC-specific oligonucleotide, was used to synthesize first-strand cDNA from all RNA. All cDNA was treated with uracil-DNA glycosylase and then went through a first 18-cycle PCR with the universal primers M1SS and BC2_uni_R. The original methods were these. For normalization, 1 million high-quality reads, each with a distinct molecular identifier, were randomly selected from each sample. Instead of being binned into consensus sequences, reads with shared molecular identifiers were discarded. MiTCR, with a Q25 quality threshold and the strictest error-elimination algorithm, was used for CDR3 identification, clonotype clustering and error correction. A nonparametric unseen species model with Euler transformation was used to estimate a lower bound on total TCR beta diversity. The public reads were quality trimmed at Q25 with fastp and then assembled into clones with MiXCR by TCRdb, keeping productive beta chains. Rows are unified per CDR3 protein, each entry keeping the most common DNA and genes. V and J calls and clone size were set by TCRdb, not the authors. For this sample the table gives roughly 1,500,000 distinct CDR3 sequences, of which about 31% were detected only once. The biggest ten clones account for over 9% of the sample.

The CDR3 covers 16 residues, taking in both the cysteine and the phenylalanine. Just the 48-base CDR3 DNA is kept, in frame starting at base 1. As encoded in the germline V gene, CDR1 is ENHRY while CDR2 is SYGVKD. Trimming removed 3 bases from V and 5 bases from J; the gene matches leave 13 bases unexplained. On the study overall, not on this receptor specifically: Estimates of total diversity based on one million sequenced T cells were regarded as lower bounds and as underestimates. The long-lived group showed more naive CD4+ T cells, fewer expanded clones and increased TCR diversity than the aged group, suggesting age selection. Conclusive comparison of naive and antigen-experienced compartments was prevented by the profiling of bulk unsorted PBMCs. As age increased, observed TCR beta diversity per million T cells dropped in a roughly linear way, and a significant reduction was already evident by age 40. Observed TCR beta diversity correlated strongly with the percentage of naive T cells measured by flow cytometry. Donor CMV infection status was unknown, potentially confounding age-related changes in expanded clonotypes.

The sequence came from a young woman in good health. The chain uses TRBV10-3 and TRBJ2-7; 7 bases in between match TRBD1. The sequencing sample was made of blood. The DNA is as follows: TGTGCCATCAGTGACGCTCGACAGGGTCTTGGTGACGAGCAGTACTTC. Translated, this is CAISDARQGLGDEQYF.